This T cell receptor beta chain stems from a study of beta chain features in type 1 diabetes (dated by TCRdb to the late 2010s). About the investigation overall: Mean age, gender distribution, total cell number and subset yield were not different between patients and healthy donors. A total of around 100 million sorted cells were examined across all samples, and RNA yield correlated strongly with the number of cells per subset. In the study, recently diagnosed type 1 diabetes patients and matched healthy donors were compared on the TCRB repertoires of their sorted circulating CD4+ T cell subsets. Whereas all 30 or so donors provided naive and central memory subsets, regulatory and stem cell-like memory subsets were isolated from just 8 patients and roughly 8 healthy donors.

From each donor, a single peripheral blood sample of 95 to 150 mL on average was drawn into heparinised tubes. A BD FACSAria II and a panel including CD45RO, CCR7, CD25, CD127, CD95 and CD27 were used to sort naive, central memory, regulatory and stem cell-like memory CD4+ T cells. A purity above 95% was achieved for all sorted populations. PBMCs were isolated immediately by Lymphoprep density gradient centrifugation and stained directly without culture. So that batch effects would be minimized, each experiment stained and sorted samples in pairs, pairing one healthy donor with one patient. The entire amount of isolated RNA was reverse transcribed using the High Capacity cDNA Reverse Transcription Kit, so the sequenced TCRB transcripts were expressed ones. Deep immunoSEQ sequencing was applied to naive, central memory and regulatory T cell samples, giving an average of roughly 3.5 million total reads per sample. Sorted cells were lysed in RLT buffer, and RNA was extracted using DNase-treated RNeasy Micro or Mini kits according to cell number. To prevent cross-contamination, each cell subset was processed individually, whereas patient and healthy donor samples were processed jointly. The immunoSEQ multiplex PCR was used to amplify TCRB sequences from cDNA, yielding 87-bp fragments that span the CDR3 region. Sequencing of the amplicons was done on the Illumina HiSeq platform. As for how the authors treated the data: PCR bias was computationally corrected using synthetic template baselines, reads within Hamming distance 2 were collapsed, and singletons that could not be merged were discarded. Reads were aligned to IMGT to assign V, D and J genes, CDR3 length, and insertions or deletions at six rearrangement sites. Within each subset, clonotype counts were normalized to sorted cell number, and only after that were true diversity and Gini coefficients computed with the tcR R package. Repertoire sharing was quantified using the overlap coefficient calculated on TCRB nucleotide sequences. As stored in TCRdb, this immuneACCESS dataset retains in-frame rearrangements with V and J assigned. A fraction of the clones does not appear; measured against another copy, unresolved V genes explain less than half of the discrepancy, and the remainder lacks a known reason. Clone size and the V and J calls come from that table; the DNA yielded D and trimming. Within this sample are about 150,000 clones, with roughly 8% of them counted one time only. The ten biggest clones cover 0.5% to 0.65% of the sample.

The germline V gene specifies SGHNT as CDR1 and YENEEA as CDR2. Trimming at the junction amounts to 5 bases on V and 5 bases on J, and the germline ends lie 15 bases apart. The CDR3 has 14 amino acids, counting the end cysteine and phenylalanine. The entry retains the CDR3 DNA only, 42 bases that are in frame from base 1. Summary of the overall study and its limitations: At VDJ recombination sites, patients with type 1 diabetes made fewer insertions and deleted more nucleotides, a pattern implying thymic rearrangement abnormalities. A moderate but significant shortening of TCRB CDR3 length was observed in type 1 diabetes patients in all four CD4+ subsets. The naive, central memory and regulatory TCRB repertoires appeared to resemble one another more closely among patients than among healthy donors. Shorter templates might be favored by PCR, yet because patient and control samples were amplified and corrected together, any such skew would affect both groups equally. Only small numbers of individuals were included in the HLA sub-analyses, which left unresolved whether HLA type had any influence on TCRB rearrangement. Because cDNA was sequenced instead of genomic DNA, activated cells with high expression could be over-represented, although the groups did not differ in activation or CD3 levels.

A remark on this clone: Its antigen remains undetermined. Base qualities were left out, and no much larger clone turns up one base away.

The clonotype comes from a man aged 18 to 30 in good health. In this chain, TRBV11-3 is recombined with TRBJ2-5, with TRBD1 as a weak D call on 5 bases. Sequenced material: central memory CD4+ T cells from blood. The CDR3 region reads CASSRRQGRETQYF. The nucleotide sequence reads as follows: TGTGCCAGCAGCCGACGGCAGGGAAGGGAGACCCAGTACTTC.